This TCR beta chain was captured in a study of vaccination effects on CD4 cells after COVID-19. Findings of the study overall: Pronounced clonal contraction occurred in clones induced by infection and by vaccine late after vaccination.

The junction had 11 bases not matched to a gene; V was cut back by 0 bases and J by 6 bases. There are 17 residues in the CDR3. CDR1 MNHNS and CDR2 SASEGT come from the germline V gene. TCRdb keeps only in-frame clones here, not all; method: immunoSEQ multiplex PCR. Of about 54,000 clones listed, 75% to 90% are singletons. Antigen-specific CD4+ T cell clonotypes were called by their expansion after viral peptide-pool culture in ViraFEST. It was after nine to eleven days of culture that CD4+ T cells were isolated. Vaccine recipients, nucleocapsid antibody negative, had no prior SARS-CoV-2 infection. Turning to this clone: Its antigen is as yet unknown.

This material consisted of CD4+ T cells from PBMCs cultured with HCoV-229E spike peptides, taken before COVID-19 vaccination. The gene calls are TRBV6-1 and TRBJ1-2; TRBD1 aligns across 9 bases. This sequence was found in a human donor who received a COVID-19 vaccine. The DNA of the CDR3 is TGTGCCAGCAGTGAAGCTATCCGCGGGACAGGGAGGGATGGCTACACCTTC. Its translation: CASSEAIRGTGRDGYTF.